Following are 9 T cell receptor beta chains from one sample sequenced in a study of cytomegalovirus exposure and HLA in healthy donors. Amplification used 60 Vbeta primers and 13 Jbeta primers. Profiled with immunoSEQ multiplex PCR; TCRdb holds only in-frame clones, not every one. The table lists about 150,000 clones, around 72% of them singletons. The specimen sequenced was PBMCs. Source of these receptors: a woman aged 40-49 years in good health and CMV-seropositive.

The V and J genes are TRBV5-6 and TRBJ2-7, with TRBD1 matching 8 bases. The CDR3 has 13 residues. With V trimmed by 4 bases and J by 2 bases, 2 bases remained unmatched. The germline V gene encodes CDR1 SGHDT and CDR2 YYEEEE. The CDR3 protein is CASSPDRAYEQYF. The CDR3, as DNA: TGTGCCAGCAGCCCGGACAGGGCCTACGAGCAGTACTTC.

J is TRBJ2-7 and V is TRBV5-8; 11 nucleotides line up with TRBD1. Per the germline V gene, CDR1 is SGHTS and CDR2 is YDEGEE. The CDR3 totals 15 residues. V shed 4 bases and J 4 bases; nucleotides not matched to a gene: 7. CDR3 amino acids: CASSRTGGFTYEQYF. The CDR3 coding sequence is TGTGCCAGCAGCCGGACAGGGGGCTTCACTTACGAGCAGTACTTC.

This chain joins TRBV11-3 and TRBJ1-1; D perhaps matches TRBD1 (6 bases). V lost 3 bases, J lost 3 bases, and 8 bases lay in between. Germline V gene sequence: CDR1 SGHNT, CDR2 YENEEA. CDR3 length: 13 amino acids. Written as DNA, the CDR3 is TGTGCCAGCAGCTTTTACAGGGACACTGAAGCTTTCTTT. Translated: CASSFYRDTEAFF.

The V call is TRBV4-1, the J call TRBJ1-2; maybe TRBD1 (6 bases). The CDR3 extends over 14 amino acids. V shed 0 bases and J shed 7 bases, with 12 bases lying between them. Germline assignment: CDR1 MGHRA and CDR2 YSYEKL. The CDR3 protein is CASSQERGRGGYTF. Here the CDR3 DNA reads TGCGCCAGCAGCCAAGAAAGGGGCAGGGGTGGCTACACCTTC.

The genes are TRBV27 and TRBJ1-1, with D hard to call. There are 15 residues in the CDR3. Trimming cost V 2 bases and J 7 bases, with 17 bases left between them. CDR1 and CDR2 (germline): MNHEY, SMNVEV (reference sequence). CDR3 bases: TGTGCCAGCAGTTTACTGGGCAGTGACCGATATGAAGCTTTCTTT. It is translated as CASSLLGSDRYEAFF.

The chain combines TRBV2 with TRBJ1-2; no clear D gene. There are 14 residues in the CDR3. The germline CDR1 and CDR2 sequences are SNHLY and FYNNEI. V was clipped by 2 bases and J by 8 bases, with 15 bases between them. This chain's CDR3 is CASSETQSFSGYTF. The DNA for the CDR3 is TGTGCCAGCAGTGAAACACAGTCCTTCTCCGGCTACACCTTC. The full variable domain, in which reference TRBV2 and TRBJ1-2 provide the parts outside the CDR3, is EPEVTQTPSHQVTQMGQEVILRCVPISNHLYFYWYRQILGQKVEFLVSFYNNEISEKSEIFDDQFSVERPDGSNFTLKIRSTKLEDSAMYFCASSETQSFSGYTFGSGTRLTVV.

This chain uses TRBV9 with TRBJ2-3; 9 nucleotides align to TRBD2. V trimming: 2 bases; J trimming: 0 bases; junction bases outside the gene matches: 1. The CDR3 contains 15 residues. Germline assignment: CDR1 SGDLS and CDR2 YYNGEE. CDR3 coding DNA: TGTGCCAGCAGCGTCCTAGCGGGGAGCACAGATACGCAGTATTTT. Amino acids: CASSVLAGSTDTQYF.

The rearrangement uses TRBV28 and TRBJ1-5; no clear D gene. Germline V gene lookup returns CDR1 MDHEN and CDR2 SYDVKM. V was cut by 1 base and J by 1 base, with 8 bases left in between. The CDR3 sequence is 15 residues long. CDR3 in amino acids: CASSLLGGSNQPQHF. Here the CDR3 DNA reads TGTGCCAGCAGTTTATTAGGAGGGAGCAATCAGCCCCAGCATTTT.

For this clone: This sample also contains other DNA sequences that code for the same CDR3. This chain joins TRBV7-2 and TRBJ1-5; D is unresolved. CDR3 size: 13 residues. The V end was cut by 6 bases, the J end by 4 bases, with 10 bases between. Germline-derived CDR1 and CDR2 are SGHTA and FQGNSA. The CDR3 loop is CASSLSVNQPQHF. CDR3 DNA: TGTGCCAGCAGTCTTTCGGTGAATCAGCCCCAGCATTTT.